This T cell receptor beta chain came from a study of identical twins. Using its own MiXCR run on the 5' RACE reads, TCRdb lists one record per CDR3 protein. The data contain about 890,000 distinct CDR3 sequences, about 12% of them singletons. V was pared by 5 bases and J by 2 bases, with 6 bases of the junction left unmatched. The CDR3 contains 15 residues. CDR1 is MDHEN, CDR2 SYDVKM, per germline. These sequences were also reported in another study, on yellow fever vaccine responses in identical twins.

This TCR came from a woman aged 18-29 years in good health. The chain joins TRBV28 to TRBJ1-3; TRBD1 matches at 7 bases. Sequencing input: PBMCs. CDR3 nucleotide sequence: TGTGCCAGCAGTGTGACAGGGCTAGCTGGAAACACCATATATTTT. As protein: CASSVTGLAGNTIYF.